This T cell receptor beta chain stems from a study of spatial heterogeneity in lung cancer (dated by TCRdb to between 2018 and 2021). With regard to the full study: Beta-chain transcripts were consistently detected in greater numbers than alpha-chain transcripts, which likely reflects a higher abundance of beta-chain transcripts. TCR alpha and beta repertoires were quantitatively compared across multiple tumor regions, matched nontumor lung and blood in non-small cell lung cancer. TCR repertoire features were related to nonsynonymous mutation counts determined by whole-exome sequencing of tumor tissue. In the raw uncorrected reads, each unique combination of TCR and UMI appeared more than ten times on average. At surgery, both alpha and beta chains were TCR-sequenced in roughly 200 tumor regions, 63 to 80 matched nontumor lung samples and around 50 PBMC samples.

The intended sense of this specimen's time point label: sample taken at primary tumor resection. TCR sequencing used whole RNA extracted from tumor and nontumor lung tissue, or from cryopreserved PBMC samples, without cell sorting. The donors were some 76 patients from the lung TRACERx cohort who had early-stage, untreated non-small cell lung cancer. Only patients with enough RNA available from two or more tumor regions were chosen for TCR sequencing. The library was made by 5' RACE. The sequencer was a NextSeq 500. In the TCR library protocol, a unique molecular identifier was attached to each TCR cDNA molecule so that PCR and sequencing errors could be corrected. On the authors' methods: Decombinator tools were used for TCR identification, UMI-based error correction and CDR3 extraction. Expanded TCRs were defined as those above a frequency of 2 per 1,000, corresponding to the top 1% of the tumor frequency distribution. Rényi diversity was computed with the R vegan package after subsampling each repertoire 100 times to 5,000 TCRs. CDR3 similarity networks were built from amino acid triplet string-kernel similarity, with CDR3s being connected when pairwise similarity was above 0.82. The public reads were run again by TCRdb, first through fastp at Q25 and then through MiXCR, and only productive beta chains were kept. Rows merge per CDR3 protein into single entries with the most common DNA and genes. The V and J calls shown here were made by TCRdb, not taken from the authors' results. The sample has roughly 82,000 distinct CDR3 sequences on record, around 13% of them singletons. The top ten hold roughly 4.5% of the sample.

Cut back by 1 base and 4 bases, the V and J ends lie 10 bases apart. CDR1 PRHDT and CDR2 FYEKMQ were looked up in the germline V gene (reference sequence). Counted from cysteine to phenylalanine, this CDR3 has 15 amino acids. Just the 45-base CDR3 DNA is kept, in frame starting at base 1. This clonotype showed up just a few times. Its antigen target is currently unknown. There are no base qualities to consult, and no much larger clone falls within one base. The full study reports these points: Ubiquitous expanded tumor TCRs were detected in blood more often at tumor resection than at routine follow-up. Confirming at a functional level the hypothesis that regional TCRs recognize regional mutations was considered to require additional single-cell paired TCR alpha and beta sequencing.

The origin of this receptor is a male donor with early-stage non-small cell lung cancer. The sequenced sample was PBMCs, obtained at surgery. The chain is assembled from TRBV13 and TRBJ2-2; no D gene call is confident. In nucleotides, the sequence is TGTGCCAGCAGCTTAGAAGACGACCTCACCGGGGAGCTGTTTTTT. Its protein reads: CASSLEDDLTGELFF.